The source of this TCR beta chain is a study of shared clonotypes between healthy human individuals. There are 13 residues in the CDR3. V was pared by 5 bases and J by 0 bases, with 8 bases between. From germline, CDR1 is LNHDA and CDR2 SQIVND (reference sequence). The material for each subset, its genomic DNA, was split evenly across several immunoSEQ plates. Sequencing was performed with immunoSEQ multiplex PCR; in TCRdb, only in-frame clones are kept and a portion is missing. The table has 800,000 to 1,200,000 clones, around 78% seen once. The sequence came from a man younger than 35 in good health. Some clones in this sample may be carry-over from other donors' samples. Sequenced material: memory CD4+ T cells from PBMCs. As for subset: CD45RA-negative fraction. The chain carries TRBV19 and TRBJ2-7; D gene unclear. Written as DNA, the CDR3 is TGTGCCAGTAGTGGGCCTAACTCCTACGAGCAGTACTTC. Translation gives CASSGPNSYEQYF.